This T cell receptor beta chain was documented in a study of blood T cell repertoires in COVID-19. Study-wide context: Sites across the United States, Italy and Spain contributed samples from acute and convalescent COVID-19. PBMCs, B-cell-depleted T cells, or T cells provided the cDNA or gDNA that made up the material.

Individuals aged roughly 18 to 95 years were recruited from roughly 22 US areas. Which cohort a participant joined came from the clinical history participants gave. Germline CDR1 is SGDLS and CDR2 is YYNGEE. The CDR3 totals 16 residues. The V gene end was trimmed by 4 bases and the J gene end by 0 bases; junction bases not matched to a gene: 5. Assay used: immunoSEQ multiplex PCR; TCRdb lists only in-frame clones, some missing. The table has a few hundred thousand clones, about 85% seen once. Sequences were obtained from PBMCs or T cells enriched from blood (not recorded which). The rearrangement links TRBV9 to TRBJ2-3; TRBD2 matches at 10 bases. The TCR sequence derives from a woman in her sixties who had recovered from COVID-19. CDR3 loop: CASSLGLAASTDTQYF. The CDR3 DNA is TGTGCCAGCAGCCTCGGACTAGCGGCCAGCACAGATACGCAGTATTTT.